This T cell receptor beta chain was recovered during a study of blood T cell repertoires in COVID-19. Per the original methods: Amplification of reference gene primers provided the estimated nucleated cell counts. Produced via immunoSEQ multiplex PCR; TCRdb's table is partial and in-frame only. V and J calls and clone size are as listed in that table; D and trimming were resolved from the DNA. The sample gives over 75,000 clones, around nine tenths of which show up once; around 1.9% is in the top ten. This sequence originates from a man aged 45 to 65 with COVID-19, enrolled during active disease. The sequencing input was peripheral blood.

The CDR3 bases are TGCGCCAGCAGCTATAGCGGGGGCACCTACGAGCAGTACTTC. This codes for CASSYSGGTYEQYF. The J gene is TRBJ2-7, the V gene TRBV4-1; 9 bases match TRBD2. The CDR3 length is 14 residues. From germline, CDR1 is MGHRA and CDR2 YSYEKL. The junction had 4 bases not matched to a gene; V was cut back by 5 bases and J by 2 bases.